Listed below are T cell receptor beta chains from one sample, sequenced in a study of blood T cell repertoires in COVID-19. Data came from immunoSEQ multiplex PCR; TCRdb stores just in-frame clones and leaves some out. The sample holds around 97,000 clones; about 87% are singletons and the top ten take nearly 20%. Source material: peripheral blood. The origin of the receptors is a human donor in a cohort sampled during active COVID-19. Both conserved end residues are part of each CDR3. The D gene is left open where the match is weak. Expanded clones get a size class; other rows say once, few or many, or leave the size out.

V	size	D	J	DNA	CDR3
TRBV19	-	-	TRBJ2-7	TGTGCCAGTAGTATAGGCGAGGGTACCTACGAGCAGTACTTC	CASSIGEGTYEQYF
TRBV5-1	-	TRBD1	TRBJ2-1	TGCGCCAGCAGTCCTCAAATCCAGGACAGGGGAAATGAGCAGTTCTTC	CASSPQIQDRGNEQFF
TRBV28	-	-	TRBJ2-5	TGTGCCAGCAGTTCGAGTTGGTCCGGAGCGGGTAAAGAGACCCAGTACTTC	CASSSSWSGAGKETQYF
TRBV7-9	-	-	TRBJ2-5	TGTGCCAGCAGTTCACCCCCCGGGGAGACCCAGTACTTC	CASSSPPGETQYF
TRBV7-2	once	-	TRBJ2-1	TGTGCCAGCACCACAGTGGTCGGGAGCGCTGAGCAGTTCTTC	CASTTVVGSAEQFF
TRBV4-2	-	TRBD1	TRBJ2-7	TGTGCCAGCAGCCAAGACCCCGGGACAGGGGTCTCCCACGAGCAGTACTTC	CASSQDPGTGVSHEQYF
TRBV4-2	-	-	TRBJ1-6	TGTGCCAGCAGCCAAGTTGGGGGGGGAAGCTCCTATAATTCACCCCTCCACTTT	CASSQVGGGSSYNSPLHF
TRBV28	-	-	TRBJ2-1	TGTGCCAGCAGTGGGTTAGCAGCGTACAATGAGCAGTTCTTC	CASSGLAAYNEQFF
TRBV7-6	-	-	TRBJ2-1	TGTGCCAGCAGCTTAGGAAGGCAAACCGCGGGTGAGCAGTTCTTC	CASSLGRQTAGEQFF
TRBV7-8	few	TRBD1	TRBJ2-1	TGTGCCAGCGCCCCGAACGCAGGGGGCGTAAACAATGAGCAGTTCTTC	CASAPNAGGVNNEQFF
TRBV6-5	few	TRBD1	TRBJ1-1	TGTGCCAGCAGTTGGGACAGGGTTTTTACTGAAGCTTTCTTT	CASSWDRVFTEAFF
TRBV6-2/TRBV6-3	-	TRBD2	TRBJ2-3	TGTGCCAGCAGTTACGCTAGGGACTACAACGGAGAAGATACGCAGTATTTT	CASSYARDYNGEDTQYF
TRBV10-2	-	-	TRBJ2-4	TGCGCCAGCACATTTCCCCGCGAACTAAACATTCAGTACTTC	CASTFPRELNIQYF
TRBV3-1/TRBV3-2	-	TRBD1	TRBJ2-7	TGTGCCAGCAGCCAATCACCGCCCGGGACAGGGCATTATGAGCAGTACTTC	CASSQSPPGTGHYEQYF
TRBV9	-	TRBD2	TRBJ2-1	TGTGCCAGCAGCGCTTACCCACTAGCGGGCGCCTACAATGAGCAGTTCTTC	CASSAYPLAGAYNEQFF
TRBV9	-	-	TRBJ2-7	TGTGCCAGCAGCGCAAGCCCCCGGGACTTGCCCTACGAGCAGTACTTC	CASSASPRDLPYEQYF
TRBV11-2	-	-	TRBJ1-4	TGTGCCAGCAGCTTAGATACGGGGATAGCTAATGAAAAACTGTTTTTT	CASSLDTGIANEKLFF
TRBV28	few	-	TRBJ1-3	TGTGCCAGCAGTCCACGGGACTCTAGCTCTGGAAACACCATATATTTT	CASSPRDSSSGNTIYF